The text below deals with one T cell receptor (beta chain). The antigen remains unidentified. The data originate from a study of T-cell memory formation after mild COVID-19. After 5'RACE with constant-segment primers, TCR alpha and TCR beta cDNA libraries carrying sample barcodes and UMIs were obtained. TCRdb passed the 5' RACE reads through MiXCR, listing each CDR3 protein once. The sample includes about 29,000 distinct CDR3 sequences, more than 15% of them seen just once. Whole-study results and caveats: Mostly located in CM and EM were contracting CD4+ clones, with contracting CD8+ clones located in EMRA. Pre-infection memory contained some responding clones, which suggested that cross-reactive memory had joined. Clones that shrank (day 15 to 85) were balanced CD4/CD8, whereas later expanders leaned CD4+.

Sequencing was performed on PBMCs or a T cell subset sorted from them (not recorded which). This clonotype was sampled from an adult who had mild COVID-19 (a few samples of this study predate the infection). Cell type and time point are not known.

DNA for the CDR3: TGTGCCACCAGTGACCTCGGGGGAACTGAAGCTTTCTTT. Its protein is CATSDLGGTEAFF. The gene calls are TRBV24-1 and TRBJ1-1; D perhaps matches TRBD1 (5 bases). Germline V gene lookup returns CDR1 KGHDR and CDR2 SFDVKD. The CDR3 spans 13 residues. V lost 4 bases to trimming and J lost 5 bases, with 10 bases between them.